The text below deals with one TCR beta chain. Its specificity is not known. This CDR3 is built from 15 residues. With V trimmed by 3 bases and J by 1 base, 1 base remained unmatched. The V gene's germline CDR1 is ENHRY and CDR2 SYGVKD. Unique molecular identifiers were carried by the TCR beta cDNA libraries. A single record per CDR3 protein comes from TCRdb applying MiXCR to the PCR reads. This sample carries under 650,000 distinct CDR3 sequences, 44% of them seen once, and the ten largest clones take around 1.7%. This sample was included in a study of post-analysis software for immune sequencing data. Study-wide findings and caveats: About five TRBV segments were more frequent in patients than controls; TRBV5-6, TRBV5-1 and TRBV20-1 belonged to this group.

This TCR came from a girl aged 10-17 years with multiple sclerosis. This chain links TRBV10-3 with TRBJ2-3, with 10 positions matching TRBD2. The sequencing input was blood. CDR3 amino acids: CAISEGTSGTDTQYF. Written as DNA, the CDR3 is TGTGCCATCAGTGAAGGGACTAGCGGCACAGATACGCAGTATTTT.